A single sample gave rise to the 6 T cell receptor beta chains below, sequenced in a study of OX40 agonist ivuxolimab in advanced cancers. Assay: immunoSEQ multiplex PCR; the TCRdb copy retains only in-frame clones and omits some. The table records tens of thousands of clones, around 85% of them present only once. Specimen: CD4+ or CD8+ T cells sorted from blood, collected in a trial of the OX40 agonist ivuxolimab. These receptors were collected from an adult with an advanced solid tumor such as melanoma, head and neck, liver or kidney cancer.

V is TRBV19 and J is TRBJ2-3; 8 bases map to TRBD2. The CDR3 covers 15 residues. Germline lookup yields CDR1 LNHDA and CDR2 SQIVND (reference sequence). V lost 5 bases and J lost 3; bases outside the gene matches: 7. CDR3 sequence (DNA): TGTGCCAGTAGTCTACCAGCGGGAGCGACAGATACGCAGTATTTT. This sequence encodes CASSLPAGATDTQYF.

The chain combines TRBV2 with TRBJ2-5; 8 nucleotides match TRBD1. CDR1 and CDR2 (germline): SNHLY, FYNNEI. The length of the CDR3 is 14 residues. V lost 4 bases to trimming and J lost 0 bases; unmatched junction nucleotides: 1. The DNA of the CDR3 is TGTGCCAGCAGTGGGGACAGGTACCAAGAGACCCAGTACTTC. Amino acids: CASSGDRYQETQYF.

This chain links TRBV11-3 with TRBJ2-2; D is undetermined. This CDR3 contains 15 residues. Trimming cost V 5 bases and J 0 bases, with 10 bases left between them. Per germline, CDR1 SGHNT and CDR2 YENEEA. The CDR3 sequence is CASSPSRANTGELFF. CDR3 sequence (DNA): TGTGCCAGCAGCCCATCCCGGGCGAACACCGGGGAGCTGTTTTTT.

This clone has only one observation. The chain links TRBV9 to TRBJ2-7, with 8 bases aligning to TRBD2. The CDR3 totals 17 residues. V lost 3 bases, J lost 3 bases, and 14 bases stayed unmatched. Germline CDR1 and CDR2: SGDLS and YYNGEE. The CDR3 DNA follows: TGTGCCAGCAGCGCAAACCCGACTAGCGCTAGGGACTACGAGCAGTACTTC. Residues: CASSANPTSARDYEQYF.

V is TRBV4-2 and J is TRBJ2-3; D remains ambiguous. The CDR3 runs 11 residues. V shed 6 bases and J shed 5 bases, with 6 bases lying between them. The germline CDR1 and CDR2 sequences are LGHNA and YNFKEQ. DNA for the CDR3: TGTGCCAGCAGATTTGGAGATACGCAGTATTTT. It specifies CASRFGDTQYF.

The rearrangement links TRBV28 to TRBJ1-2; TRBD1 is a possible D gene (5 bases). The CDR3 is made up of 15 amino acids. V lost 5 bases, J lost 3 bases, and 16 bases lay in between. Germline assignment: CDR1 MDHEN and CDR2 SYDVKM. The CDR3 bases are TGTGCCAGCAGTCCCTTGGGGGGGGTCGACTATGGCTACACCTTC. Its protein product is CASSPLGGVDYGYTF.